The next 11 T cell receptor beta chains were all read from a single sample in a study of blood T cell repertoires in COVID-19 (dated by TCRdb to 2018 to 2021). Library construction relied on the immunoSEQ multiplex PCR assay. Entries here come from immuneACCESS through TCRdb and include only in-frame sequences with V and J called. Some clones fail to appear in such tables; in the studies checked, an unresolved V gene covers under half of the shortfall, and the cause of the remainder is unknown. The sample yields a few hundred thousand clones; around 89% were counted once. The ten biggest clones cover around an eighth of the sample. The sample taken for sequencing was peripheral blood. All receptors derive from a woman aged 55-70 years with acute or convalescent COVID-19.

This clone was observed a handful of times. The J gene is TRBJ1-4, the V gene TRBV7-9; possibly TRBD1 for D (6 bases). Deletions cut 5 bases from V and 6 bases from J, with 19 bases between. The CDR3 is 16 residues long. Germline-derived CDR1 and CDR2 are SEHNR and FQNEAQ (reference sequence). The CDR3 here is CASSPGHPQRDEKLFF. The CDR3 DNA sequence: TGTGCCAGCAGCCCGGGACACCCGCAGAGGGATGAAAAACTGTTTTTT.

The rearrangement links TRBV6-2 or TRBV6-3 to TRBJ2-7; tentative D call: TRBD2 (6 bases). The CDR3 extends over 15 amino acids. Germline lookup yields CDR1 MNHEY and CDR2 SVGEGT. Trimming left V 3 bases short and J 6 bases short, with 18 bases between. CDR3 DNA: TGTGCCAGCAGTTATGATGGGAGAAGGGAGGCCGAGCAGTACTTC. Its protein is CASSYDGRREAEQYF.

The CDR3 bases are TGTGCCAGCAGTTACCAGGGTGACTATGGCTACACCTTC. Protein: CASSYQGDYGYTF. The V and J genes are TRBV27 and TRBJ1-2; perhaps TRBD1 as D (5 bases). Germline V gene lookup returns CDR1 MNHEY and CDR2 SMNVEV (reference sequence). The CDR3 totals 13 residues. Trimming took off 4 bases at V and 3 bases at J, with 9 bases between the two ends.

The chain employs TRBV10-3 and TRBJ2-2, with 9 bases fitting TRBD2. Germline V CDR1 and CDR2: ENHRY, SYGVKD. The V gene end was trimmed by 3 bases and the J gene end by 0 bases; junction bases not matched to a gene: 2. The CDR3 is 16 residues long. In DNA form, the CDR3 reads TGTGCCATCAGTGATGGCGGGGGGGCGAACACCGGGGAGCTGTTTTTT. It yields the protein CAISDGGGANTGELFF.

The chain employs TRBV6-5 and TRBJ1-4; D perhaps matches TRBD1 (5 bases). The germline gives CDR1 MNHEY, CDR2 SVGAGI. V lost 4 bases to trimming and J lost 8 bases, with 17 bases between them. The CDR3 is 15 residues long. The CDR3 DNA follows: TGTGCCAGCAGTTCATGGGGGGGTTTAAGCGAAAAACTGTTTTTT. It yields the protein CASSSWGGLSEKLFF.

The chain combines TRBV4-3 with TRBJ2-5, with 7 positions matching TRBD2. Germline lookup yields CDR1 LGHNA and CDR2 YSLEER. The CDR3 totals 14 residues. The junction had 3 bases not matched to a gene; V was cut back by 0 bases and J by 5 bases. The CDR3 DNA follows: TGCGCCAGCAGCCAAGACGAGGGAGGGGAGACCCAGTACTTC. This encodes CASSQDEGGETQYF.

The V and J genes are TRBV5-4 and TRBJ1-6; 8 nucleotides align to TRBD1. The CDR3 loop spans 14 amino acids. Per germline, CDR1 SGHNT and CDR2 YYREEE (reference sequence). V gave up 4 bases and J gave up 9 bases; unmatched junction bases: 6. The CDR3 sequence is CASSVDRGGSPLHF. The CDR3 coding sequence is TGTGCCAGCAGCGTCGACAGGGGAGGTTCACCCCTCCACTTT. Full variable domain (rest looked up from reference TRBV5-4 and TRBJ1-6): ETGVTQSPTHLIKTRGQQVTLRCSSQSGHNTVSWYQQALGQGPQFIFQYYREEENGRGNFPPRFSGLQFPNYSSELNVNALELDDSALYLCASSVDRGGSPLHFGNGTRLTVT.

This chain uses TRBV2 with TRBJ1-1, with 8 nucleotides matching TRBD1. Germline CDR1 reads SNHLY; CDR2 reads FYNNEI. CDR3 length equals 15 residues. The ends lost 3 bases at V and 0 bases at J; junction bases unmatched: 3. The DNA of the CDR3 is TGTGCCAGCAGTGATGACAGGGGCATGAACACTGAAGCTTTCTTT. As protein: CASSDDRGMNTEAFF.

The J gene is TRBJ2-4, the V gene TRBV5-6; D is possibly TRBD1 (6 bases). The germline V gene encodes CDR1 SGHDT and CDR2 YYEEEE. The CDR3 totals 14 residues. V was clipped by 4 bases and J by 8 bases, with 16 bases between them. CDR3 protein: CASSIRDKVYIQYF. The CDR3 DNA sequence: TGTGCCAGCAGCATCCGGGACAAGGTATACATTCAGTACTTC.

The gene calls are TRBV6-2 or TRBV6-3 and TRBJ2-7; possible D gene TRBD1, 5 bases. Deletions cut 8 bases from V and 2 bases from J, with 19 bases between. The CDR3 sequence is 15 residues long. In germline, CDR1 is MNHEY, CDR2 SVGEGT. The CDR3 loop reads CASGRRTRLTYEQYF. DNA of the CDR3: TGTGCCAGCGGCCGCCGGACACGCCTTACCTACGAGCAGTACTTC.

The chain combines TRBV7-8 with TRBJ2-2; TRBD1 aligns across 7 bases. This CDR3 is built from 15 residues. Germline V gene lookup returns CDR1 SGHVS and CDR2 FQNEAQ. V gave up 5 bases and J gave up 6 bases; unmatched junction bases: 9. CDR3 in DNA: TGTGCCAGCAGCCAAAAGACAGGGTTCGCCGGGGAGCTGTTTTTT. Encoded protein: CASSQKTGFAGELFF.